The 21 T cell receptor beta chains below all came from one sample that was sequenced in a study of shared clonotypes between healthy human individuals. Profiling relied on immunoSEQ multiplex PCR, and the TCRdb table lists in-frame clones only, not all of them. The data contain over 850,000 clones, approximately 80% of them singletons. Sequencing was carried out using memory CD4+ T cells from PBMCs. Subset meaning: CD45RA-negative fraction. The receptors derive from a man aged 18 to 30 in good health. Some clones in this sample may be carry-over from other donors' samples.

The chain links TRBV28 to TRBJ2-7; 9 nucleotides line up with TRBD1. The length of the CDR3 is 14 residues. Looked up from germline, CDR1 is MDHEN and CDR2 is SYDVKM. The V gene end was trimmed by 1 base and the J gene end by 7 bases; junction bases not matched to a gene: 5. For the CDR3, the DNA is TGTGCCAGCAGTTTATTACAGGGGGCGAGGGAGCAGTACTTC. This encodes CASSLLQGAREQYF.

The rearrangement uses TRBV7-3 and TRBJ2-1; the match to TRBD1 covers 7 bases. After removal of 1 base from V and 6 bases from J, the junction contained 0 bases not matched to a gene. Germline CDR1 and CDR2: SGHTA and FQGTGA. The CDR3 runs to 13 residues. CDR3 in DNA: TGTGCCAGCAGCTTAAGACAGGGCAATGAGCAGTTCTTC. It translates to CASSLRQGNEQFF.

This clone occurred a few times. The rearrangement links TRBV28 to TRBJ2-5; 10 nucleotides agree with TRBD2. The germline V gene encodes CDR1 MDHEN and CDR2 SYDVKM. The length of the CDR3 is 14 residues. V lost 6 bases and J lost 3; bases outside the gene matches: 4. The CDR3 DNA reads TGTGCCAGCAGGAATGGACTAGCGGAAGAGACCCAGTACTTC. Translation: CASRNGLAEETQYF.

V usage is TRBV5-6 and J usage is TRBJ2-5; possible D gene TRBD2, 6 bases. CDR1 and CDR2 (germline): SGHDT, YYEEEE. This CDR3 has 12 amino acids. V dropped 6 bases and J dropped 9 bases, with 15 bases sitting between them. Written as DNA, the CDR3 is TGTGCCAGCACCATTGGGCCGGGGGCCCAGTACTTC. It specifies CASTIGPGAQYF.

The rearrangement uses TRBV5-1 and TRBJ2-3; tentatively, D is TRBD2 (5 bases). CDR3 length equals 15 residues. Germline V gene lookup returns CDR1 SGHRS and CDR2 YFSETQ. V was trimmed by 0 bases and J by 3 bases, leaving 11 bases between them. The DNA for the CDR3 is TGCGCCAGCAGCTTGGTAGGTTCGGGGACAGATACGCAGTATTTT. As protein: CASSLVGSGTDTQYF.

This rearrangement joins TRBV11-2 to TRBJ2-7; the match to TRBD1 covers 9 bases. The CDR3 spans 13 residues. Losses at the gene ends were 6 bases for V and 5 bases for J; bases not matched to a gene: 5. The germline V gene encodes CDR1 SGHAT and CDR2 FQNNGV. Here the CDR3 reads CASRRTGVHEQYF. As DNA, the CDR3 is TGTGCCAGCAGACGGACAGGGGTCCACGAGCAGTACTTC.

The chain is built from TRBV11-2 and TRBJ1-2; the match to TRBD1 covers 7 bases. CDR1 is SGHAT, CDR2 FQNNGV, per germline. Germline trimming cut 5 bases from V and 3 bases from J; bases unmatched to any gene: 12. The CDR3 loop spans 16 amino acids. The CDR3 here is CASSPSRGVGDYGYTF. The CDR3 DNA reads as TGTGCCAGCAGCCCCTCCAGGGGGGTCGGCGACTATGGCTACACCTTC.

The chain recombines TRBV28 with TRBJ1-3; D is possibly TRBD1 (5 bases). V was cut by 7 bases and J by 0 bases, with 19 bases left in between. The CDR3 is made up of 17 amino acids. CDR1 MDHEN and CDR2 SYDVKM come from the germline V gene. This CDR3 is CASTNQGRAISGNTIYF. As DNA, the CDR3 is TGTGCCAGCACGAATCAGGGTAGAGCTATCTCTGGAAACACCATATATTTT.

The CDR3 loop is CASRQTSGGGGELFF. The DNA of the CDR3 is TGCGCCAGCAGACAGACTAGCGGAGGGGGCGGGGAGCTGTTTTTT. This chain uses TRBV5-1 with TRBJ2-2; 9 bases align to TRBD2. Germline V gene lookup returns CDR1 SGHRS and CDR2 YFSETQ. V shed 5 bases, J shed 7 bases, and the junction held 9 bases outside the gene matches. This CDR3 is 15 amino acids long.

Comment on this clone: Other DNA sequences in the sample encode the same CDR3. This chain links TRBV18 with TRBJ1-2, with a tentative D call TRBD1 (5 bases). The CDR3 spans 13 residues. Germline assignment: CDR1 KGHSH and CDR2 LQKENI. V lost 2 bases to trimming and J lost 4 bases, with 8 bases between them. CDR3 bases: TGTGCCAGCTCACCAGGGACCGGCTATGGCTACACCTTC. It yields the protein CASSPGTGYGYTF.

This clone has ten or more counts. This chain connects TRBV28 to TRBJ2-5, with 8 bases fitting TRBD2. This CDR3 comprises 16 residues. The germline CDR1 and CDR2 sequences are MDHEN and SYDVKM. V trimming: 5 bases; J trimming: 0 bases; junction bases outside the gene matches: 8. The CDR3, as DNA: TGTGCCAGCAGTAGGGAACTAGCGGAGTACCAAGAGACCCAGTACTTC. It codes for CASSRELAEYQETQYF.

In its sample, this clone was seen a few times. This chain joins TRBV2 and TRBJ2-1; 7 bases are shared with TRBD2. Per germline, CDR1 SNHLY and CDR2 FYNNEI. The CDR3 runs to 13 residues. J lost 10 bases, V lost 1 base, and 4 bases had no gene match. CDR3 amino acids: CASSEVGTTEQFF. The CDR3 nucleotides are TGTGCCAGCAGTGAAGTCGGGACTACAGAGCAGTTCTTC.

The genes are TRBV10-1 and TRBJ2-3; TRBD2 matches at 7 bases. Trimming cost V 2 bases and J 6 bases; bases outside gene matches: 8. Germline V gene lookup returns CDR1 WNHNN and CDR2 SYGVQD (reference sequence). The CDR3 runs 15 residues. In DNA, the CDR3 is TGCGCCAGCAGTGAGCCGGGGGAGGGCCGGGATACGCAGTATTTT. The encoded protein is CASSEPGEGRDTQYF.

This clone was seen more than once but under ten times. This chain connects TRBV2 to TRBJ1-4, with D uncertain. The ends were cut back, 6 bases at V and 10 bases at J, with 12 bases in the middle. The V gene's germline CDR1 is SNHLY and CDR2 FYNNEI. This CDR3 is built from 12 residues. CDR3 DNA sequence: TGTGCCAGCAGCCAAAGCAAGGGAAAACTGTTTTTT. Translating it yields CASSQSKGKLFF.

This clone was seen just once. Here the CDR3 DNA reads TGTGCCAGCATCCTAAACAGACAGGGAGGTTCCGAGCAGTACTTC. Translation: CASILNRQGGSEQYF. The V call is TRBV6-5, the J call TRBJ2-7; D is possibly TRBD1 (7 bases). The CDR3 runs 15 residues. CDR1 MNHEY and CDR2 SVGAGI come from the germline V gene. Deletions cut 7 bases from V and 6 bases from J, with 22 bases between.

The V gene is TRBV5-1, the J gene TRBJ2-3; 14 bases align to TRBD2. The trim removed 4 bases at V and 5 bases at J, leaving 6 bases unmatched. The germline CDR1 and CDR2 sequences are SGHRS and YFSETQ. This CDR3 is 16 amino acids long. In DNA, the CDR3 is TGCGCCAGCAGCGCGGGACTAGCGGGAGTGATAGATACGCAGTATTTT. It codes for CASSAGLAGVIDTQYF.

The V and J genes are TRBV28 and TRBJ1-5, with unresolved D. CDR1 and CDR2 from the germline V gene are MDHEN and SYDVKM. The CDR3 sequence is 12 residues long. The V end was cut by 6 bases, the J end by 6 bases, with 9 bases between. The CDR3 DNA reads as TGTGCCAGCAGCTCCCCCGCTCAGCCCCAGCATTTT. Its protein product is CASSSPAQPQHF.

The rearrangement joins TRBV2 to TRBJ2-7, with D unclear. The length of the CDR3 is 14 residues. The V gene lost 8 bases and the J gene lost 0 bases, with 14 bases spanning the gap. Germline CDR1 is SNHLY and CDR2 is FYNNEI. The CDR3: CASHQGFSSYEQYF. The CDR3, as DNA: TGTGCCAGCCACCAAGGATTCTCCTCCTACGAGCAGTACTTC.

DNA of the CDR3: TGCGCCAGCAGCTTGTTGGGTCGCCCAACCTACAATGAGCAGTTCTTC. Amino acid sequence: CASSLLGRPTYNEQFF. The gene calls are TRBV5-1 and TRBJ2-1; the D is unclear. The V gene's germline CDR1 is SGHRS and CDR2 YFSETQ. V dropped 1 base and J dropped 2 bases, with 13 bases sitting between them. CDR3 size: 16 residues.

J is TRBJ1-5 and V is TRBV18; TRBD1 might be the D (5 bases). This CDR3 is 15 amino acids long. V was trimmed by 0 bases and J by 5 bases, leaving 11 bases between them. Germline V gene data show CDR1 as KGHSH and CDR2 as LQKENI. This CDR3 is CASSPPDGAHQPQHF. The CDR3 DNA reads TGTGCCAGCTCACCACCCGACGGGGCCCATCAGCCCCAGCATTTT.

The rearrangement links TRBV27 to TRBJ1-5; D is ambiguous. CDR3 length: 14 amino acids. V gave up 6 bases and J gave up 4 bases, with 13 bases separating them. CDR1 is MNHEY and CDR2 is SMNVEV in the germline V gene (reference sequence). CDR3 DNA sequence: TGTGCCAGCAGCTCGACTAGAGGGAATCAGCCCCAGCATTTT. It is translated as CASSSTRGNQPQHF.